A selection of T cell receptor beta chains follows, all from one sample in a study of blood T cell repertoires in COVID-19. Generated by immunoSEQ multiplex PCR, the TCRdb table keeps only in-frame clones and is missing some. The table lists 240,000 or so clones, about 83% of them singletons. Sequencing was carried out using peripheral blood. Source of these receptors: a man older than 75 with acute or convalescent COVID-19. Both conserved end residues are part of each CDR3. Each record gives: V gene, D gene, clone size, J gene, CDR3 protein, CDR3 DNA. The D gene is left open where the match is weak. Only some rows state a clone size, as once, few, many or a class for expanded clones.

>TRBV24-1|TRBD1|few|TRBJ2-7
CATSPSDRDRPRSGPYEQYF
TGTGCCACCTCCCCTTCAGACCGGGACAGACCACGATCGGGCCCCTACGAGCAGTACTTC
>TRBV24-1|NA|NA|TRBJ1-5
CATSDSLQAPQHF
TGTGCCACCAGTGATTCACTTCAGGCTCCCCAGCATTTT
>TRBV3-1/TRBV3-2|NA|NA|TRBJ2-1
CASSQGGGANEQFF
TGTGCCAGCAGCCAAGGTGGAGGGGCGAATGAGCAGTTCTTC
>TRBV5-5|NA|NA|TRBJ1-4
CASSLGSGSNEKLFF
TGTGCCAGCAGCTTGGGGTCGGGGTCTAATGAAAAACTGTTTTTT
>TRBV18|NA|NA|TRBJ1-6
CASSPRQENSPLHF
TGTGCCAGCTCACCAAGACAGGAAAATTCACCCCTCCACTTT
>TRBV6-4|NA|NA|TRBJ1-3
CASSDEQFSIRSGNTIYF
TGTGCCAGCAGTGATGAACAGTTTTCTATCCGCTCTGGAAACACCATATATTTT
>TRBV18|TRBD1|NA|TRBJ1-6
CASSPAQGSVPLHF
TGTGCCAGCTCACCAGCACAGGGGTCGGTACCCCTCCACTTT
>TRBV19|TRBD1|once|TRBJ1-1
CASTRTGGTEAFF
TGTGCCAGTACCCGGACAGGAGGTACTGAAGCTTTCTTT
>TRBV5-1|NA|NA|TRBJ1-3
CASSKGGPGNTIYF
TGCGCCAGCAGCAAGGGAGGACCTGGAAACACCATATATTTT
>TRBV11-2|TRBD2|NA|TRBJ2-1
CASSLDRGLAGARYEQFF
TGTGCCAGCAGCTTAGATCGCGGACTAGCGGGAGCTCGGTATGAGCAGTTCTTC
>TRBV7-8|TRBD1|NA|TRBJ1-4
CASSLGTGGEKLFF
TGTGCCAGCAGCTTAGGGACAGGGGGCGAAAAACTGTTTTTT
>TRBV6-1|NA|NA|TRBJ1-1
CASSEGLMLRGEAFF
TGTGCCAGCAGTGAAGGGCTAATGTTGAGGGGGGAAGCTTTCTTT
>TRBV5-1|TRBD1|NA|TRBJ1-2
CASSSGQGGSYGYTF
TGCGCCAGCAGCTCAGGACAGGGGGGGAGTTATGGCTACACCTTC
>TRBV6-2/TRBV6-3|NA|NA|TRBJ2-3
CASSYAGTDTQYF
TGTGCCAGCAGTTACGCGGGCACAGATACGCAGTATTTT
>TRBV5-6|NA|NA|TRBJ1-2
CASSPDSREGYGYTF
TGTGCCAGCAGCCCGGACAGCCGTGAGGGGTATGGCTACACCTTC
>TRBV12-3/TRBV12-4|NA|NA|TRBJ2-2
CASSLKGHGELFF
TGTGCCAGCAGTTTGAAGGGACACGGGGAGCTGTTTTTT
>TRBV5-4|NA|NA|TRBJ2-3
CASSLGRGVTDTQYF
TGTGCCAGCAGCTTGGGGAGAGGAGTCACAGATACGCAGTATTTT
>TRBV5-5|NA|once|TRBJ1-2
CASRPTGLGYGYTF
TGTGCCAGCAGACCTACAGGGTTGGGCTATGGCTACACCTTC
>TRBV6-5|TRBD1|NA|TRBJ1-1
CASTMGQGISTEAFF
TGTGCCAGCACCATGGGACAGGGGATTTCCACTGAAGCTTTCTTT
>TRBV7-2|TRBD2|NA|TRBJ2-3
CASGSGGGFTQYF
TGTGCCAGCGGTAGCGGGGGGGGTTTTACGCAGTATTTT
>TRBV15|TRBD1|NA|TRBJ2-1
CATNPDRAGYNEQFF
TGTGCCACCAACCCAGACAGGGCTGGTTACAATGAGCAGTTCTTC
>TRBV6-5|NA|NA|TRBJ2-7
CASRSPISGEQYF
TGTGCCAGCAGGTCGCCTATTAGTGGCGAGCAGTACTTC
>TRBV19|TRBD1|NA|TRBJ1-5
CASSKGQANQPQHF
TGTGCCAGTAGTAAGGGACAGGCAAATCAGCCCCAGCATTTT
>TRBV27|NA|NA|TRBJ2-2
CASSRESGTGELFF
TGTGCCAGCAGCAGAGAGAGCGGCACCGGGGAGCTGTTTTTT
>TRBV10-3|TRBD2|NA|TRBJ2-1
CAVQTSPGGYNEQFF
TGTGCCGTCCAGACTAGCCCCGGGGGCTACAATGAGCAGTTCTTC
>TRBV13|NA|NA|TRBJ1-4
CASSLFVGKLFF
TGTGCCAGCAGCTTATTCGTCGGGAAACTGTTTTTT
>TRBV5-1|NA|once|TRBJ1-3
CASSLDPSFSGNTIYF
TGCGCCAGCAGCTTGGACCCAAGCTTCTCTGGAAACACCATATATTTT
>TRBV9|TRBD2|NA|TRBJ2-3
CASSVVSGLTSTDTQYF
TGTGCCAGCAGCGTAGTGTCGGGACTAACCAGCACAGATACGCAGTATTTT
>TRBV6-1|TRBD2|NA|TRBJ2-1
CASWRAGGSNEQFF
TGTGCCAGCTGGAGGGCGGGAGGGTCCAATGAGCAGTTCTTC
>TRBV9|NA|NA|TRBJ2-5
CASSPDSTGETQYF
TGTGCCAGCAGCCCCGACTCGACTGGGGAGACCCAGTACTTC
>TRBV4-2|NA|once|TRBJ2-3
CASSQDTDSSSTDTQYF
TGTGCCAGCAGCCAAGACACCGACAGCTCTAGCACAGATACGCAGTATTTT
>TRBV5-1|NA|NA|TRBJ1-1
CASSLSPLNTEAFF
TGCGCCAGCAGCTTAAGCCCGCTGAACACTGAAGCTTTCTTT
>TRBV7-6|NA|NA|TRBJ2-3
CASSLGPADTQYF
TGTGCCAGCAGCTTGGGGCCCGCAGATACGCAGTATTTT
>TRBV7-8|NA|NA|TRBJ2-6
CASADSSGANVLTF
TGTGCCAGCGCCGATAGCTCTGGGGCCAACGTCCTGACTTTC
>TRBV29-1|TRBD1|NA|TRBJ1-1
CSVERGTGGTEAFF
TGCAGCGTTGAGAGGGGGACAGGGGGGACTGAAGCTTTCTTT
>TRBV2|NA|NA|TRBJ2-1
CASIWDLGTYNYNEQFF
TGTGCCAGCATTTGGGATCTCGGGACTTATAACTACAATGAGCAGTTCTTC
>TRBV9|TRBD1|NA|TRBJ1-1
CASSVGGGTGASTEAFF
TGTGCCAGCAGCGTGGGTGGCGGGACAGGGGCTTCCACTGAAGCTTTCTTT
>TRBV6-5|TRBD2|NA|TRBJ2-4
CARHREDIQYF
TGTGCCAGGCACCGGGAGGACATTCAGTACTTC
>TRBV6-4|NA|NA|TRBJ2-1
CASSDNGDEQFF
TGTGCCAGCAGTGACAACGGGGATGAGCAGTTCTTC
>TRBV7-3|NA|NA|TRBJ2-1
CASSWGGSSYNEQFF
TGTGCCAGCAGCTGGGGAGGAAGCTCCTACAATGAGCAGTTCTTC
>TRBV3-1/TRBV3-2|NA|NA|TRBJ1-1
CASSQGVQRNTEAFF
TGTGCCAGCAGCCAAGGCGTGCAACGGAACACTGAAGCTTTCTTT
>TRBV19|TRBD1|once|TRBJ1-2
CASSQTRGQVNYGYTF
TGTGCCAGTAGTCAGACGCGGGGACAGGTTAACTATGGCTACACCTTC
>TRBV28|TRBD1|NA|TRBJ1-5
CASVPGGAGQPQHF
TGTGCCAGCGTTCCAGGGGGCGCGGGGCAGCCCCAGCATTTT
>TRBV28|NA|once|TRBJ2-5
CASSLGGKQETQYF
TGTGCCAGCAGCCTGGGGGGAAAGCAAGAGACCCAGTACTTC
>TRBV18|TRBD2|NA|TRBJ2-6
CASSPSAGSGANVLTF
TGTGCCAGCTCACCTTCAGCGGGGTCTGGGGCCAACGTCCTGACTTTC
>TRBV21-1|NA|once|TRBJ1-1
CASSSSRTVNTEAFF
TGTGCCAGCAGCTCTTCCCGGACAGTGAACACTGAAGCTTTCTTT
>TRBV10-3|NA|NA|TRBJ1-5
CAITSGANNQPQHF
TGTGCCATCACATCAGGGGCCAACAATCAGCCCCAGCATTTT
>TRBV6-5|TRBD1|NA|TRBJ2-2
CASRRTGIVGELFF
TGTGCCAGCAGGAGGACAGGGATTGTCGGGGAGCTGTTTTTT
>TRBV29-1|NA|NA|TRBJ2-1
CSVGSYDNEQFF
TGCAGCGTTGGAAGCTACGACAATGAGCAGTTCTTC
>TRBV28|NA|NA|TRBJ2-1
CASSGPRGRQFF
TGTGCCAGCAGTGGCCCCAGGGGCCGACAGTTCTTC
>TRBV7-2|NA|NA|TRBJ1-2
CASSLTSGGLRGYTF
TGTGCCAGCAGCTTAACGTCTGGGGGCCTTAGGGGCTACACCTTC
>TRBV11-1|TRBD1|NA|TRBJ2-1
CASSFEGTGVREQFF
TGTGCCAGCAGCTTTGAAGGGACAGGGGTTCGTGAGCAGTTCTTC
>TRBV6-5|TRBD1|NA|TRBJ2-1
CASKTGPSYNEQFF
TGTGCCAGCAAGACAGGGCCCTCCTACAATGAGCAGTTCTTC
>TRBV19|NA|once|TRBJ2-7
CASGVVHEQYF
TGTGCCTCCGGGGTGGTCCACGAGCAGTACTTC